Following are 22 T cell receptor beta chains from one sample sequenced in a study of Ad26.COV2.S vaccination and SARS-CoV-2 variants. Documented treatment: around 19 received Ad26.COV2.S at low or high dose, single or two shots; about 5 received placebo; per-sample allocation not given. Sampling was performed 63 days after the first vaccine or placebo injection. Sequenced by immunoSEQ multiplex PCR; TCRdb stores in-frame clones only, minus some. The profile shows roughly 400,000 clones, about 92% of them singletons. Here the sequenced sample was peripheral blood, taken in a trial of Ad26.COV2.S vaccine versus placebo. These receptors originate from a person aged 18-65 years who received the Ad26.COV2.S COVID-19 vaccine or a placebo.

In its sample, this clone was seen once. The chain links TRBV11-2 to TRBJ2-7, with 12 bases lining up with TRBD2. The CDR3 totals 19 residues. V shed 5 bases, J shed 0 bases, and the junction held 14 bases outside the gene matches. Germline V gene sequence: CDR1 SGHAT, CDR2 FQNNGV. The CDR3: CASSAGLGTSGLSSYEQYF. The CDR3 DNA reads as TGTGCCAGCAGCGCTGGGTTGGGGACTAGCGGGTTGAGCTCCTACGAGCAGTACTTC. Based on the CDR3 plus reference TRBV11-2 and TRBJ2-7, the full variable domain is EAGVAQSPRYKIIEKRQSVAFWCNPISGHATLYWYQQILGQGPKLLIQFQNNGVVDDSQLPKDRFSAERLKGVDSTLKIQPAKLEDSAVYLCASSAGLGTSGLSSYEQYFGPGTRLTVT.

The V and J genes are TRBV12-3 or TRBV12-4 and TRBJ1-3; D possibly corresponds to TRBD1 (6 bases). The length of the CDR3 is 13 residues. Trimming took 8 bases from V and 4 from J, leaving 12 bases between them. This CDR3 is CASSRGSGNTIYF. The CDR3 bases are TGTGCCAGCTCCAGGGGTTCCGGAAACACCATATATTTT.

This clone was observed once. This chain joins TRBV18 and TRBJ2-5; D is possibly TRBD1 or TRBD2 (5 bases each). Trimming left V 5 bases short and J 2 bases short, with 12 bases between. The CDR3 extends over 14 amino acids. Germline values: CDR1 KGHSH, CDR2 LQKENI. The CDR3 DNA reads TGTGCCAGCTCATCTCCGGGACCTCAAGAGACCCAGTACTTC. It yields the protein CASSSPGPQETQYF.

The rearrangement joins TRBV2 to TRBJ2-5, with 7 bases aligning to TRBD1. The CDR3 is 13 residues long. After removal of 7 bases from V and 5 bases from J, the junction contained 7 bases not matched to a gene. Germline V lookup: CDR1 SNHLY, CDR2 FYNNEI. CDR3 sequence reads: CASNRDSRETQYF. Here the CDR3 DNA reads TGTGCCAGCAATCGGGACAGCCGGGAGACCCAGTACTTC. The full variable domain, its missing parts supplied by reference TRBV2 and TRBJ2-5, is EPEVTQTPSHQVTQMGQEVILRCVPISNHLYFYWYRQILGQKVEFLVSFYNNEISEKSEIFDDQFSVERPDGSNFTLKIRSTKLEDSAMYFCASNRDSRETQYFGPGTRLLVL.

The chain recombines TRBV7-9 with TRBJ1-2; tentative D call: TRBD1 (5 bases). Trimming stripped 5 bases from V and 4 bases from J, with 14 bases between. This CDR3 is built from 14 residues. Per the germline V gene, CDR1 is SEHNR and CDR2 is FQNEAQ (reference sequence). The CDR3: CASSPRQSFYGYTF. The CDR3 bases are TGTGCCAGCAGCCCCCGACAGTCCTTCTATGGCTACACCTTC.

The chain links TRBV20-1 to TRBJ2-7; D unclear. V lost 3 bases and J 4 bases, leaving 13 bases between the germline ends. Per germline, CDR1 DFQATT and CDR2 SNEGSKA (reference sequence). This CDR3 has 13 amino acids. The CDR3 sequence is CSASSGPPYEQYF. The CDR3 region has the DNA TGCAGTGCTAGTTCCGGCCCACCATACGAGCAGTACTTC.

The J gene is TRBJ1-2, the V gene TRBV12-3 or TRBV12-4, with D perhaps matching TRBD1 (5 bases). Trimming shortened V by 6 bases and J by 5 bases, and 13 bases separated the two germline ends. CDR3 length: 13 residues. The CDR3 nucleotides are TGTGCCAGCAGCCGTGGGGGGGTGTATGGCTACACCTTC. It specifies CASSRGGVYGYTF.

The rearrangement uses TRBV27 and TRBJ2-2; D is uncertain. Germline CDR1 is MNHEY and CDR2 is SMNVEV (reference sequence). The CDR3 consists of 12 residues. Trimming cost V 4 bases and J 6 bases, with 6 bases left between them. CDR3: CASSSLAGELFF. The CDR3 DNA reads TGTGCCAGCAGTTCTTTAGCCGGGGAGCTGTTTTTT.

The rearrangement uses TRBV28 and TRBJ1-3, with D maybe TRBD1 (6 bases). Germline CDR1 reads MDHEN; CDR2 reads SYDVKM. Trimming pared 3 bases from V and 4 bases from J, leaving 19 bases between. CDR3 length equals 17 residues. The CDR3 region has the DNA TGTGCCAGCAGTTTCCCGGGACACCTTGGGGGAGGAAACACCATATATTTT. It codes for CASSFPGHLGGGNTIYF.

This chain's CDR3 is CASSYSSAGQGVGYTF. CDR3 DNA sequence: TGTGCCAGCAGTTACTCTTCAGCGGGACAGGGGGTTGGCTACACCTTC. The V gene is TRBV6-5, the J gene TRBJ1-2; 11 bases are shared with TRBD1. The ends lost 0 bases at V and 7 bases at J; junction bases unmatched: 7. The CDR3 is 16 residues long. Germline V gives CDR1 MNHEY, CDR2 SVGAGI.

The chain links TRBV9 to TRBJ2-2; a possible D gene is TRBD2 (5 bases). The CDR3 consists of 14 residues. The germline V gene has CDR1 SGDLS and CDR2 YYNGEE. Trimming took 0 bases from V and 5 from J, leaving 8 bases between them. This chain's CDR3 is CASSVDSGTGELFF. CDR3 DNA sequence: TGTGCCAGCAGCGTAGATTCGGGGACCGGGGAGCTGTTTTTT.

In its sample, this clone was seen once. The chain joins TRBV5-1 to TRBJ2-1; D gene unclear. The CDR3 has 13 amino acids. Germline V CDR1 and CDR2: SGHRS, YFSETQ. Trimming took off 1 base at V and 4 bases at J, with 6 bases between the two ends. CDR3 residues: CASSLPPYNEQFF. CDR3 bases: TGCGCCAGCAGCTTGCCCCCATACAATGAGCAGTTCTTC.

The chain carries TRBV7-9 and TRBJ2-7, with 8 bases matching TRBD2. The V gene's germline CDR1 is SEHNR and CDR2 FQNEAQ (reference sequence). The ends lost 2 bases at V and 6 bases at J; junction bases unmatched: 6. The CDR3 extends over 14 amino acids. The CDR3 reads CASSLSLAGFEQYF. The CDR3 bases are TGTGCCAGCAGCTTATCGCTAGCGGGTTTCGAGCAGTACTTC.

V is TRBV7-8 and J is TRBJ2-7, with D possibly being TRBD2 (5 bases). The V gene lost 4 bases and the J gene lost 3 bases, with 10 bases spanning the gap. Per germline, CDR1 SGHVS and CDR2 FQNEAQ. CDR3 length equals 13 residues. CDR3 bases: TGTGCCAGCAGCTCCCTCGAGGGCTACGAGCAGTACTTC. Protein product: CASSSLEGYEQYF. Full variable domain (remainder filled in from reference TRBV7-8 and TRBJ2-7): GAGVSQSPRYKVAKRGQDVALRCDPISGHVSLFWYQQALGQGPEFLTYFQNEAQLDKSGLPSDRFFAERPEGSVSTLKIQRTQQEDSAVYLCASSSLEGYEQYFGPGTRLTVT.

This clone has just a few counts. The chain carries TRBV27 and TRBJ1-5, with 9 bases matching TRBD1. The CDR3 loop spans 14 amino acids. The germline gives CDR1 MNHEY, CDR2 SMNVEV (reference sequence). Trimming removed 6 bases from V and 4 bases from J; junction bases left unmatched: 4. CDR3 amino acids: CASRTGGWNQPQHF. CDR3 in DNA: TGTGCCAGCAGAACAGGGGGCTGGAATCAGCCCCAGCATTTT.

CDR3 region: CASSGGQYNEQFF. The CDR3 DNA reads TGTGCCAGCTCAGGGGGTCAATACAATGAGCAGTTCTTC. The chain joins TRBV18 to TRBJ2-1; D may be TRBD1 or TRBD2 (5 bases each). V was cut by 5 bases and J by 4 bases, with 9 bases left in between. This CDR3 region has 13 residues. Per the germline V gene, CDR1 is KGHSH and CDR2 is LQKENI.

The rearrangement uses TRBV5-6 and TRBJ2-5, with no clear D. This CDR3 comprises 14 residues. V was clipped by 0 bases and J by 5 bases, with 11 bases between them. Per germline, CDR1 SGHDT and CDR2 YYEEEE. The CDR3 sequence is CASSLVSTGETQYF. Written as DNA, the CDR3 is TGTGCCAGCAGCTTGGTCAGCACTGGGGAGACCCAGTACTTC.

The rearrangement uses TRBV7-9 and TRBJ2-3; D not certain. CDR3 length: 13 residues. Germline CDR1 reads SEHNR; CDR2 reads FQNEAQ (reference sequence). Trimming shortened V by 2 bases and J by 0 bases, and 3 bases separated the two germline ends. The CDR3 loop is CASSLLSTDTQYF. Written as DNA, the CDR3 is TGTGCCAGCAGCTTACTGAGCACAGATACGCAGTATTTT.

This chain joins TRBV27 and TRBJ1-2; perhaps TRBD1 as D (6 bases). There are 15 residues in the CDR3. V was pared by 3 bases and J by 4 bases, with 15 bases between. Germline V lookup: CDR1 MNHEY, CDR2 SMNVEV (reference sequence). The CDR3 is CASSLARGVVYGYTF. DNA for the CDR3: TGTGCCAGCAGTTTGGCGAGGGGGGTTGTCTATGGCTACACCTTC.

This clone has more than one count but fewer than ten. The rearrangement joins TRBV5-7 to TRBJ2-1, with 16 positions matching TRBD2. TRBV5-7 belongs to the ORF category, with a function that is uncertain. The CDR3 covers 17 residues. After removal of 4 bases from V and 4 bases from J, the junction contained 5 bases not matched to a gene. CDR3: CASSPGTSGRGYNEQFF. DNA for the CDR3: TGTGCCAGCAGCCCTGGGACTAGCGGGAGGGGTTACAATGAGCAGTTCTTC.

The chain joins TRBV7-9 to TRBJ2-1, with D perhaps matching TRBD2 (6 bases). The CDR3 has 14 residues. Germline CDR1 is SEHNR and CDR2 is FQNEAQ (reference sequence). V was shortened by 0 bases and J by 10 bases, with 13 bases between the two germline ends. The CDR3 DNA is TGTGCCAGCAGCTTAGCTCTAGCGTCTTCGGAGCAGTTCTTC. It encodes CASSLALASSEQFF.

The J gene is TRBJ1-3, the V gene TRBV4-3; D is unresolved. The germline V gene has CDR1 LGHNA and CDR2 YSLEER. V was pared by 3 bases and J by 0 bases, with 9 bases between. The CDR3 has 15 amino acids. The chain's CDR3 is CASSQDQVSGNTIYF. The CDR3 DNA sequence: TGCGCCAGCAGCCAGGATCAAGTCTCTGGAAACACCATATATTTT.